Each of the 29 T cell receptor beta chains below was sequenced from the same sample in a study of blood T cell repertoires in COVID-19. Sequencing was performed with immunoSEQ multiplex PCR; in TCRdb, only in-frame clones are kept and a portion is missing. The sample has fewer than 300,000 clones, more than 80% seen once. The sequenced sample consisted of PBMCs or T cells enriched from blood (not recorded which). These receptors were collected from a woman in her twenties or thirties who had recovered from COVID-19.

The rearrangement joins TRBV10-3 to TRBJ2-7, with D unresolved. The CDR3 length is 14 residues. V lost 0 bases and J 3 bases, leaving 9 bases between the germline ends. Germline V gene sequence: CDR1 ENHRY, CDR2 SYGVKD. The CDR3 spells CAISESPASYEQYF. In nucleotides, the CDR3 is TGTGCCATCAGTGAGTCCCCAGCTAGCTACGAGCAGTACTTC.

The V gene is TRBV5-1, the J gene TRBJ1-3; D gene unclear. V was cut by 7 bases and J by 0 bases, with 11 bases left in between. Germline V gene lookup returns CDR1 SGHRS and CDR2 YFSETQ. This CDR3 has 14 amino acids. The CDR3 sequence: CASSEGSSGNTIYF. CDR3 DNA sequence: TGCGCCAGCTCTGAGGGCTCCTCTGGAAACACCATATATTTT. The whole variable domain, filled in from reference TRBV5-1 and TRBJ1-3, reads KAGVTQTPRYLIKTRGQQVTLSCSPISGHRSVSWYQQTPGQGLQFLFEYFSETQRNKGNFPGRFSGRQFSNSRSEMNVSTLELGDSALYLCASSEGSSGNTIYFGEGSWLTVV.

The V call is TRBV7-9, the J call TRBJ1-1; the D gene is possibly TRBD1 (5 bases). The CDR3 loop spans 14 amino acids. The germline gives CDR1 SEHNR, CDR2 FQNEAQ (reference sequence). Trimming removed 1 base at V and 11 bases at J, with 17 bases between. CDR3 coding DNA: TGTGCCAGCAGCTTAGATTGGGGGGAGAATGACGCTTTCTTT. Amino acid sequence: CASSLDWGENDAFF.

The chain employs TRBV24-1 and TRBJ2-7; D gene uncertain. CDR1 is KGHDR, CDR2 SFDVKD, per germline. The ends were cut back, 2 bases at V and 4 bases at J, with 8 bases in the middle. There are 13 residues in the CDR3. The CDR3 is CATSDSSAYEQYF. The CDR3, as DNA: TGTGCCACCAGTGATTCCAGCGCTTACGAGCAGTACTTC.

This clone was recorded a few times. The genes are TRBV30 and TRBJ1-3; no clear D. The CDR3 loop spans 15 amino acids. Per germline, CDR1 GTSNPN and CDR2 SVGIG (reference sequence). V dropped 0 bases and J dropped 2 bases, with 11 bases sitting between them. The chain's CDR3 is CAWSVIGLTGNTIYF. The DNA of the CDR3 is TGTGCCTGGAGTGTAATTGGTCTAACTGGAAACACCATATATTTT.

The chain couples TRBV11-2 to TRBJ2-3, with 14 bases aligning to TRBD2. Germline V CDR1 and CDR2: SGHAT, FQNNGV. The V segment lost 4 bases and the J segment 5 bases; nucleotides outside the gene matches: 5. This CDR3 has 16 residues. CDR3 residues: CASSSGLAGVKDTQYF. The CDR3 DNA follows: TGTGCCAGCAGCTCGGGACTAGCGGGAGTAAAAGATACGCAGTATTTT.

Only a few counts were recorded for this clone. This sequence joins TRBV19 and TRBJ1-5; 7 bases map to TRBD1. Germline CDR1 LNHDA, CDR2 SQIVND (reference sequence). V shed 5 bases and J 7 bases; nucleotides not matched to a gene: 11. The CDR3 consists of 15 residues. CDR3 protein: CASSSWTGPAQPQHF. The DNA of the CDR3 is TGTGCCAGTAGTTCATGGACAGGCCCAGCCCAGCCCCAGCATTTT.

About this clone itself: The same CDR3 arises from other DNA sequences in this sample as well. The chain has TRBV29-1 and TRBJ2-1, with a possible D match to TRBD1 (6 bases). The V gene's germline CDR1 is SQVTM and CDR2 ANQGSEA. V shed 3 bases and J shed 1 base, with 7 bases lying between them. CDR3 size: 13 residues. The CDR3 protein is CSVDRGSYNEQFF. The CDR3 DNA reads TGCAGCGTTGACAGGGGATCCTACAATGAGCAGTTCTTC.

The chain has TRBV28 and TRBJ1-5; a possible D gene is TRBD1 (5 bases). The CDR3 loop spans 12 amino acids. From germline, CDR1 is MDHEN and CDR2 SYDVKM. V was trimmed by 4 bases and J by 6 bases, leaving 7 bases between them. CDR3 coding DNA: TGTGCCAGCAGTTCAGGGCGTCAGCCCCAGCATTTT. Translated: CASSSGRQPQHF.

CDR3 bases: TGCAGCGTTGGGCCCCCGACAGGGAAGGAGACTGAAGCTTTCTTT. It is translated as CSVGPPTGKETEAFF. J is TRBJ1-1 and V is TRBV29-1; 7 bases align to TRBD1. J gave up 5 bases and V 4 bases, and 13 bases lay outside the gene matches. CDR1 is SQVTM, CDR2 ANQGSEA, per germline. This CDR3 comprises 15 residues.

This rearrangement joins TRBV19 to TRBJ2-3; 10 nucleotides line up with TRBD2. The CDR3 has 15 residues. Germline CDR1 reads LNHDA; CDR2 reads SQIVND (reference sequence). The V gene end was trimmed by 8 bases and the J gene end by 4 bases; junction bases not matched to a gene: 9. DNA of the CDR3: TGTGCCAGTCGGCGGGCTAGCGGGAGACCAGATACGCAGTATTTT. Translating it yields CASRRASGRPDTQYF.

The chain recombines TRBV5-6 with TRBJ2-6, with unresolved D. V dropped 2 bases and J dropped 1 base, with 4 bases sitting between them. This CDR3 has 14 amino acids. Germline values: CDR1 SGHDT, CDR2 YYEEEE. The DNA of the CDR3 is TGTGCCAGCAGCTTCTTTTCTGGGGCCAACGTCCTGACTTTC. Protein product: CASSFFSGANVLTF.

The J gene is TRBJ2-7, the V gene TRBV29-1; the D gene is possibly TRBD1 (5 bases). The CDR3 covers 16 residues. V lost 0 bases, J lost 3 bases, and 18 bases lay in between. The germline CDR1 and CDR2 sequences are SQVTM and ANQGSEA. The CDR3 DNA follows: TGCAGCGTTGAAGATCAGGGCAGGGTTGGTTTCTACGAGCAGTACTTC. Translated: CSVEDQGRVGFYEQYF.

This sequence joins TRBV28 and TRBJ1-1; the D is unclear. V gave up 0 bases and J gave up 0 bases, with 17 bases separating them. CDR1 is MDHEN and CDR2 is SYDVKM in the germline V gene. The CDR3 is 18 residues long. The CDR3 region is CASSLWRVRIGMNTEAFF. The CDR3 region has the DNA TGTGCCAGCAGTTTATGGAGGGTTAGGATTGGTATGAACACTGAAGCTTTCTTT.

The chain has TRBV19 and TRBJ1-1; D not resolved. Germline V gene sequence: CDR1 LNHDA, CDR2 SQIVND (reference sequence). With 3 bases removed from V and 3 bases from J, the gap between germline ends came to 11 bases. The CDR3 consists of 14 residues. CDR3 coding DNA: TGTGCCAGTAGTATTCCAGGCTCCTACACTGAAGCTTTCTTT. Amino acid sequence: CASSIPGSYTEAFF. Full variable domain (remainder filled in from reference TRBV19 and TRBJ1-1): DGGITQSPKYLFRKEGQNVTLSCEQNLNHDAMYWYRQDPGQGLRLIYYSQIVNDFQKGDIAEGYSVSREKKESFPLTVTSAQKNPTAFYLCASSIPGSYTEAFFGQGTRLTVV.

This chain connects TRBV7-8 to TRBJ1-1, with no clear D. Germline V CDR1 and CDR2: SGHVS, FQNEAQ. Trimming took 5 bases from V and 0 from J, leaving 10 bases between them. The CDR3 length is 14 residues. The CDR3 DNA sequence: TGTGCCAGCAGCGCAACTCAGGTGAACACTGAAGCTTTCTTT. The encoded protein is CASSATQVNTEAFF. Full variable domain (outside the CDR3, taken from reference TRBV7-8 and TRBJ1-1): GAGVSQSPRYKVAKRGQDVALRCDPISGHVSLFWYQQALGQGPEFLTYFQNEAQLDKSGLPSDRFFAERPEGSVSTLKIQRTQQEDSAVYLCASSATQVNTEAFFGQGTRLTVV.

The chain carries TRBV5-6 and TRBJ2-7; 7 nucleotides match TRBD1. V was clipped by 6 bases and J by 2 bases; unmatched bases: 5. Germline V gene sequence: CDR1 SGHDT, CDR2 YYEEEE. This CDR3 contains 13 residues. CDR3 sequence (DNA): TGTGCCAGCACCCTGACAGGGACCTACGAGCAGTACTTC. Translated, it gives CASTLTGTYEQYF.

This clone was counted once. The V call is TRBV4-2, the J call TRBJ2-7; D perhaps matches TRBD1 (6 bases). The V end lost 0 bases, the J end lost 3 bases, and 12 bases lay between the germline ends. There are 15 residues in the CDR3. CDR1 and CDR2 from the germline V gene are LGHNA and YNFKEQ. The CDR3 protein is CASSQEVGGDYEQYF. The CDR3 DNA reads as TGTGCCAGCAGCCAAGAGGTAGGGGGAGACTACGAGCAGTACTTC.

The chain is built from TRBV28 and TRBJ1-2; D remains unclear. V was trimmed by 7 bases and J by 4 bases, leaving 10 bases between them. Germline V lookup: CDR1 MDHEN, CDR2 SYDVKM. The CDR3 has 12 amino acids. CDR3 nucleotides: TGTGCCAGCAAGCGGCAGCTCTATGGCTACACCTTC. As protein: CASKRQLYGYTF.

The V and J genes are TRBV30 and TRBJ2-3; maybe TRBD1 (6 bases). The V gene lost 2 bases and the J gene lost 7 bases, with 13 bases spanning the gap. This CDR3 contains 13 residues. Germline CDR1 reads GTSNPN; CDR2 reads SVGIG (reference sequence). CDR3 nucleotide sequence: TGTGCCTGGAGTAGAACAGGGCTCAATACGCAGTATTTT. Its protein product is CAWSRTGLNTQYF.

The V and J genes are TRBV7-9 and TRBJ1-4; D not resolved. The V end lost 4 bases, the J end lost 5 bases, and 14 bases lay between the germline ends. CDR1 is SEHNR, CDR2 FQNEAQ, per germline (reference sequence). CDR3 length: 15 residues. This CDR3 is CASSSRGRLNEKLFF. The CDR3 nucleotides are TGTGCCAGCAGCTCTCGAGGTCGTTTAAATGAAAAACTGTTTTTT.

This chain joins TRBV27 and TRBJ1-4, with 10 nucleotides matching TRBD1. The CDR3 has 14 amino acids. The junction had 5 bases not matched to a gene; V was cut back by 5 bases and J by 8 bases. CDR1 MNHEY and CDR2 SMNVEV come from the germline V gene (reference sequence). The CDR3: CASSGGQGREKLFF. The CDR3, as DNA: TGTGCCAGCAGTGGGGGACAGGGGAGGGAAAAACTGTTTTTT.

With respect to this clone: Other DNA sequences in the sample encode the same CDR3. This chain uses TRBV27 with TRBJ1-5; D is ambiguous. This CDR3 contains 12 residues. CDR1 and CDR2 (germline): MNHEY, SMNVEV (reference sequence). V shed 2 bases and J shed 4 bases, with 3 bases lying between them. CDR3 coding DNA: TGTGCCAGCAGTTTACCTAATCAGCCCCAGCATTTT. Its protein is CASSLPNQPQHF.

This chain connects TRBV7-9 to TRBJ2-1; 7 bases line up with TRBD1. Germline loops: CDR1 SEHNR, CDR2 FQNEAQ (reference sequence). V gave up 4 bases and J gave up 4 bases; unmatched junction bases: 13. The CDR3 runs 17 residues. The CDR3 sequence: CASSSGSGTVNYNEQFF. Written as DNA, the CDR3 is TGTGCCAGCAGCTCTGGATCCGGGACAGTCAATTACAATGAGCAGTTCTTC.

This chain links TRBV14 with TRBJ2-5; 10 bases line up with TRBD2. The CDR3 sequence is 19 residues long. CDR1 is SGHDN, CDR2 FVKESK, per germline. Trimming removed 0 bases from V and 5 bases from J; junction bases left unmatched: 15. The chain's CDR3 is CASSQDLGASGRLEETQYF. In nucleotides, the CDR3 is TGTGCCAGCAGCCAAGATTTGGGAGCTAGCGGGAGACTCGAGGAGACCCAGTACTTC.

This clone occurred once. The V and J genes are TRBV25-1 and TRBJ1-5; a weak D match, TRBD1 (6 bases). Looked up from germline, CDR1 is MGHDK and CDR2 is SYGVNS. V shed 5 bases and J shed 6 bases, with 11 bases lying between them. This CDR3 is 13 amino acids long. CDR3 loop: CASSKGVSQPQHF. The CDR3 coding sequence is TGTGCCAGCAGTAAGGGGGTAAGTCAGCCCCAGCATTTT.

CDR3 coding DNA: TGTGCCAGCAGCGTCCGACAGGGGGCGACTCTCTCTGGAAACACCATATATTTT. Translation: CASSVRQGATLSGNTIYF. The chain carries TRBV9 and TRBJ1-3; 10 nucleotides line up with TRBD1. The germline CDR1 and CDR2 sequences are SGDLS and YYNGEE. The V segment lost 2 bases and the J segment 0 bases; nucleotides outside the gene matches: 8. The CDR3 has 18 residues.

The chain recombines TRBV24-1 with TRBJ2-4; D gene unclear. There are 15 residues in the CDR3. The germline V and J ends were trimmed by 5 bases and 3 bases, with 13 bases remaining between them. Germline assignment: CDR1 KGHDR and CDR2 SFDVKD. The CDR3: CATSASGPGKNIQYF. The CDR3 region has the DNA TGTGCCACCAGTGCCTCAGGCCCAGGCAAAAACATTCAGTACTTC.

This sequence joins TRBV5-1 and TRBJ1-4, with TRBD1 as a possible D gene (6 bases). In germline, CDR1 is SGHRS, CDR2 YFSETQ. The CDR3 extends over 16 amino acids. V was cut by 4 bases and J by 5 bases, with 18 bases left in between. The CDR3 loop reads CASSPDQGGGNEKLFF. The CDR3 coding sequence is TGCGCCAGCAGCCCCGACCAAGGGGGTGGGAATGAAAAACTGTTTTTT.